Below, 5 T cell receptor beta chains from the same sample are listed, as sequenced in a study of T cells in Graves' hyperthyroidism and ophthalmopathy. The CDR3 regions of TCR beta were amplified from RNA transcripts. The study used the HTBI primer set for a first-round RT-PCR of the TCR CDR3. TCRdb processed the multiplex PCR reads anew with MiXCR; each CDR3 protein has one entry. This table has around 500,000 distinct CDR3 sequences, approximately 23% appearing once. Sequenced input: blood. These receptors were obtained from a woman in her 70s with Graves' ophthalmopathy.

The V call is TRBV7-3, the J call TRBJ2-6; no definite D call. The CDR3 is 17 residues long. The ends were cut back, 5 bases at V and 0 bases at J, with 14 bases in the middle. Germline V gives CDR1 SGHTA, CDR2 FQGTGA. The DNA of the CDR3 is TGTGCCAGCAGCCCTAACCCCCTGAGCTCTGGGGCCAACGTCCTGACTTTC. Translation gives CASSPNPLSSGANVLTF.

The chain is built from TRBV5-1 and TRBJ2-3; 9 bases are a match to TRBD1. The CDR3 runs to 14 residues. The V and J ends lost 4 bases and 11 bases, in that order; junction bases with no gene match: 11. In germline, CDR1 is SGHRS, CDR2 YFSETQ. For the CDR3, the DNA is TGCGCCAGCAGCCCGGATGGGACAGGGAGCCTGCAGTATTTT. Translation gives CASSPDGTGSLQYF.

This chain uses TRBV6-1 with TRBJ2-5; TRBD2 matches at 7 bases. This CDR3 contains 17 residues. The germline V gene has CDR1 MNHNS and CDR2 SASEGT. V shed 0 bases and J 1 base; nucleotides not matched to a gene: 8. CDR3 DNA: TGTGCCAGCAGTGAAGCGCGGGCGGGAGCCCTCCAAGAGACCCAGTACTTC. Translated, it gives CASSEARAGALQETQYF.

The chain combines TRBV6-1 with TRBJ1-1, with 7 bases identical to TRBD1. CDR3 length: 14 residues. The germline CDR1 and CDR2 sequences are MNHNS and SASEGT. The trim removed 7 bases at V and 4 bases at J, leaving 9 bases unmatched. The CDR3 here is CASTEQGRITEAFF. In DNA form, the CDR3 reads TGTGCCAGCACCGAACAGGGGCGAATCACTGAAGCTTTCTTT.

This clonotype has ten or more counts. This rearrangement joins TRBV12-3 or TRBV12-4 to TRBJ2-1; the D gene is possibly TRBD2 (6 bases). This CDR3 is built from 14 residues. V lost 5 bases and J 7 bases, leaving 15 bases between the germline ends. The CDR3 DNA is TGTGCCAGCAGTATTCGGGAGATCCGGAATGAGCAGTTCTTC. The encoded protein is CASSIREIRNEQFF.